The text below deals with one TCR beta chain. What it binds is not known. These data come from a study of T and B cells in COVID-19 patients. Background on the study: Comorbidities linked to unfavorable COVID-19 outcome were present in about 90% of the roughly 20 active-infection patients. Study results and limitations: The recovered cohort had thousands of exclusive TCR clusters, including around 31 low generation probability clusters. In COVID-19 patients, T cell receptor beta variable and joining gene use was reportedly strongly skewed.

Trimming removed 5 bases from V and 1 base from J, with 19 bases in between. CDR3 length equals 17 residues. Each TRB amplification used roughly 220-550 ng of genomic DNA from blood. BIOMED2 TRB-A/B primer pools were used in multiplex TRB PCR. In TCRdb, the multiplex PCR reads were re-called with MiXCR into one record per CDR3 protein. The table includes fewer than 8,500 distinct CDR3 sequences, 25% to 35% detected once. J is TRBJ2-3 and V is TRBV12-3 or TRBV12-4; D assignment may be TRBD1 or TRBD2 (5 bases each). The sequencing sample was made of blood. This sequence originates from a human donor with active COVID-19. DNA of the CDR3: TGTGCCAGCAGTCGTCCCCGGGACCCAGGAGGCACAGATACGCAGTATTTT. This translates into CASSRPRDPGGTDTQYF.